This T cell receptor (beta chain) was sequenced during a study of neurological immune-mediated disorders (dated by TCRdb to 2018 to 2020). With regard to the full study: Among the roughly 34 multiple sclerosis patients, relapsing-remitting MS accounted for approximately 31 and secondary progressive MS accounted for 3. Peripheral blood TCR-beta repertoires from HTLV-I-associated myelopathy (HAM/TSP) patients, multiple sclerosis patients and healthy controls were compared by UMI-based sequencing. Alongside PBMC samples, the set of 106 TCR-beta libraries contained longitudinal samples, technical triplicates, and paired CD4+ and CD8+ T-cell subsets that had been sorted. The cohort was made up of 65 to 75 subjects, consisting of around 15 HAM/TSP patients, some 35 multiple sclerosis patients and around 20 healthy controls.

From a lookup of the germline V gene, CDR1 and CDR2 are SGHTA and FQGNSA. The CDR3, cysteine through phenylalanine, is 14 amino acids long. Only the CDR3 DNA stays, 42 bases, in frame from base 1. Germline trimming: 3 bases from V, 7 bases from J; junction bases outside gene matches: 6. cDNA was synthesized by template-switch 5'RACE using a primer with a 10-nucleotide random unique molecular identifier that tagged each TCR transcript. Each sequencing run produced over 160 million TCR-beta sequences covering 15-18 subjects. The RNeasy kit was used to extract total RNA. The KAPA Real-time Library Amplification kit was used to amplify TCR-beta VDJ regions with primers targeting the TCR constant region and the 5'RACE anchor. Sample indexes and Illumina adaptors were added in a first PCR, and a second PCR then increased library yield. The roughly 650 bp TCR product was size-selected on a 2% E-gel SizeSelection system after Ampure bead purification. Before pooling, library quality was assessed on a Bioanalyzer, concentration was determined with Qubit, and library quantification was performed with the Kapa Library Quantification kit. An Illumina HiSeq 2500 sequenced the libraries paired-end 2 x 150 bp. To increase sequence diversity, about 25-31% phiX was spiked into each library pool. From the authors' description of their analysis: The quality-filtered reads were processed with the UMI-based MiGEC pipeline, whose error correction step removed more than 80% of the raw TCR sequences. IMGT germline references were used for aligning VDJ genes, and each clonotype was defined as a unique CDR3 amino acid sequence together with its V-J genes. Clonal expansion, Shannon diversity and CDR3 relatedness were evaluated with VDJtools (CalcPairwiseDistances, ClusterSamples), while phylogenetic trees were built in CLCbio workbench. Using coefficient-of-variation modelling across technical triplicates, the study counted a clone as expanded if it had at least 8 unique UMIs. In-frame beta chains were kept once TCRdb had trimmed the public reads at Q25 with fastp and called clones with MiXCR. Records with the same CDR3 protein are collapsed into one entry carrying the most frequent genes and DNA. Clone size and V and J calls follow TCRdb, not the original study. Within this sample are roughly 60,000 distinct CDR3 sequences, with about 4.2% of them counted one time only. The ten largest clones take up roughly 2% of the sample.

Summary of the overall study and its limitations: Expanded clones from different subjects shared no identical CDR3 amino acid sequences, which suggests that TCR-beta repertoires were private in all groups. The MS cluster was not associated with any clinical or MRI features, and the authors stated that larger cohorts are needed. Phylogenetic analysis grouped repertoires from 18 of 34 MS patients into a cluster of related CDR3 sequences, suggesting a possible repertoire-level signature. TCR clonal expansion was highest in HAM/TSP patients and lowest in MS patients, with MS patients falling below even healthy controls.

This clonotype was detected many times. Its target antigen remains unknown. Base qualities are not at hand, and no much larger clone is one base apart. For the sorted-subset TCR libraries, the starting material was 850,000 to 1,000,000 sorted CD4+ or CD8+ T cells. The multiple sclerosis patients were enrolled in a US clinical protocol that evaluated disease progression with magnetic resonance imaging. PBMCs were separated from peripheral blood using Ficoll-Hypaque density gradient centrifugation and then cryopreserved in liquid nitrogen. The study also sequenced paired sorted CD4+ and CD8+ subsets from healthy controls, HAM/TSP patients and MS patients.

This receptor chain uses TRBV7-2 and TRBJ1-5; 7 central bases correspond to TRBD1. Sequencing was carried out using CD4+ T cells from blood. The source of this sequence is a woman aged 40 to 50 with multiple sclerosis. Read as DNA, the sequence is TGTGCCAGCAGCTTCGACAGGGCAGGACAGCCCCAGCATTTT. This yields the protein CASSFDRAGQPQHF.